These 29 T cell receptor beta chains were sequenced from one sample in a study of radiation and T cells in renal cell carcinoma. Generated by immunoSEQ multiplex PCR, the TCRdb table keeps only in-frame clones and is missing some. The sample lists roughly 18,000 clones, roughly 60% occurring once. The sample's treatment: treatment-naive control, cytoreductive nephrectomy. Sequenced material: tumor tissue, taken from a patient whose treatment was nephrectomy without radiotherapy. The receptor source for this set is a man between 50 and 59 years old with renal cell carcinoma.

The CDR3, as DNA: TGCGCCAGCAGCCAAGACCGACAGGTCGGACTGAACACTGAAGCTTTCTTT. It yields the protein CASSQDRQVGLNTEAFF. The chain carries TRBV4-3 and TRBJ1-1; a possible D gene is TRBD1 (6 bases). The ends were cut back, 0 bases at V and 0 bases at J, with 14 bases in the middle. CDR1 is LGHNA, CDR2 YSLEER, per germline. The CDR3 totals 17 residues.

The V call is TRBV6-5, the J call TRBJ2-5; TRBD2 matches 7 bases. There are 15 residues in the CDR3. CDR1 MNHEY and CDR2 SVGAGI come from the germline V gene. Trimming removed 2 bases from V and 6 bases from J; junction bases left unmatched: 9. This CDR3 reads CASSYDSASGQTQYF. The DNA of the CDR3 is TGTGCCAGCAGTTACGATTCGGCTAGCGGTCAGACCCAGTACTTC.

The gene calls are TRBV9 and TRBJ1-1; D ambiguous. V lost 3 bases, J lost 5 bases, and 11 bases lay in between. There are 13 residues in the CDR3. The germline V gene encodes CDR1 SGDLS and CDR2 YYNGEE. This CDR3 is CASSAFGDTEAFF. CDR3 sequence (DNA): TGTGCCAGCAGCGCGTTTGGGGATACTGAAGCTTTCTTT.

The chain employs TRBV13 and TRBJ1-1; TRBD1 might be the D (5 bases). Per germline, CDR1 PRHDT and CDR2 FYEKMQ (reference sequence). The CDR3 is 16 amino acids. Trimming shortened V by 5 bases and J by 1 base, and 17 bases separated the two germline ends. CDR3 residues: CASSPKKGTGNTEAFF. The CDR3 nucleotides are TGTGCCAGCAGCCCAAAAAAAGGGACGGGGAACACTGAAGCTTTCTTT.

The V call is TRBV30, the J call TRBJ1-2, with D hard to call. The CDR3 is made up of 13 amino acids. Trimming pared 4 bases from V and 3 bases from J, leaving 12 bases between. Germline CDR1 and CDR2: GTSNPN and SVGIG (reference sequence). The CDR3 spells CAWIPDTDYGYTF. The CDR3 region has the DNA TGTGCCTGGATCCCCGACACAGACTATGGCTACACCTTC. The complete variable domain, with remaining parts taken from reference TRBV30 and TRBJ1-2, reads SQTIHQWPATLVQPVGSPLSLECTVEGTSNPNLYWYRQAAGRGLQLLFYSVGIGQISSEVPQNLSASRPQDRQFILSSKKLLLSDSGFYLCAWIPDTDYGYTFGSGTRLTVV.

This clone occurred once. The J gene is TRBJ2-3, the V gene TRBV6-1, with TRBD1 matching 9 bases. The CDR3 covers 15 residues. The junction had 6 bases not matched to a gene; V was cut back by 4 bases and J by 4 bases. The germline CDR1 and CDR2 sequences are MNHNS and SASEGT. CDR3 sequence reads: CASSVGTGISDTQYF. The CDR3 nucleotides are TGTGCCAGCAGTGTCGGGACAGGGATTTCAGATACGCAGTATTTT.

The CDR3 bases are TGCGCCAGCAGCCAAGAAGTGGGAAGTGGGCCCCAGCATTTT. Translated, it gives CASSQEVGSGPQHF. The V gene is TRBV4-1, the J gene TRBJ1-5; D is undetermined. The CDR3 is 14 amino acids. The V gene's germline CDR1 is MGHRA and CDR2 YSYEKL. V lost 0 bases and J 9 bases, leaving 12 bases between the germline ends.

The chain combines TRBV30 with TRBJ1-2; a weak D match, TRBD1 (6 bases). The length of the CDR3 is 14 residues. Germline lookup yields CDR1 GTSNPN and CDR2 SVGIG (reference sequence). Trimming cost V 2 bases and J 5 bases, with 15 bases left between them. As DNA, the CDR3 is TGTGCCTGGAGTCCTCGGACAGCTTGGTATGGCTACACCTTC. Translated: CAWSPRTAWYGYTF.

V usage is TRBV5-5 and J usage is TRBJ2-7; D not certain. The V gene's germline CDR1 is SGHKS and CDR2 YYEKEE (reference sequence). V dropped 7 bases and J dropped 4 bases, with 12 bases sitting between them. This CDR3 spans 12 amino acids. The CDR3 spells CASGRQEYEQYF. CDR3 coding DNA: TGTGCCAGCGGCAGGCAGGAATACGAGCAGTACTTC.

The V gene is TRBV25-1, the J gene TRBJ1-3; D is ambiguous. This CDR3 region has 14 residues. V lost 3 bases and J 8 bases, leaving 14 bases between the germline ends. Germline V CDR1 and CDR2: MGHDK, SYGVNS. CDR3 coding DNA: TGTGCCAGCAGTGACTGGACCACCGGAGACACCATATATTTT. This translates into CASSDWTTGDTIYF.

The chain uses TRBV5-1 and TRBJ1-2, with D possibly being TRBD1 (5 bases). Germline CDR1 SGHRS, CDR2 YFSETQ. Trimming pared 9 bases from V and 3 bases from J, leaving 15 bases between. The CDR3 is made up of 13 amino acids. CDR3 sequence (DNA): TGCGCCACCGCGGTGGGGGGTGACTATGGCTACACCTTC. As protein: CATAVGGDYGYTF. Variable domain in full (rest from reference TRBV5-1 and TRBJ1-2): KAGVTQTPRYLIKTRGQQVTLSCSPISGHRSVSWYQQTPGQGLQFLFEYFSETQRNKGNFPGRFSGRQFSNSRSEMNVSTLELGDSALYLCATAVGGDYGYTFGSGTRLTVV.

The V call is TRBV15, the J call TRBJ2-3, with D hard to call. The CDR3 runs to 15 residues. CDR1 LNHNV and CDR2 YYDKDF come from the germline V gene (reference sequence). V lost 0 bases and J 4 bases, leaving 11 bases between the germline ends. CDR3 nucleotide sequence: TGTGCCACCAGCAGAGACCCGGCTACAGCAGATACGCAGTATTTT. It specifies CATSRDPATADTQYF. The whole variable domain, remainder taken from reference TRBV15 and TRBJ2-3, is DAMVIQNPRYQVTQFGKPVTLSCSQTLNHNVMYWYQQKSSQAPKLLFHYYDKDFNNEADTPDNFQSRRPNTSFCFLDIRSPGLGDTAMYLCATSRDPATADTQYFGPGTRLTVL.

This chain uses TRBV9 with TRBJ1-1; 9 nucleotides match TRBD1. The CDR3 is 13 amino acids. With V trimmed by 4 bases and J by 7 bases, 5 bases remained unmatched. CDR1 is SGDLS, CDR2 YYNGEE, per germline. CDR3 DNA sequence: TGTGCCAGCAGCTTAAGGGGACAGGGTGAAGCTTTCTTT. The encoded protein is CASSLRGQGEAFF.

CDR3 protein: CAISGGAEYNEQFF. The CDR3 nucleotides read TGTGCCATCAGTGGAGGGGCCGAGTACAATGAGCAGTTCTTC. V gene TRBV10-3 combines with J gene TRBJ2-1; D is perhaps TRBD1 or TRBD2 (5 bases each). This CDR3 spans 14 amino acids. V shed 4 bases and J shed 4 bases, with 11 bases lying between them. Germline loops: CDR1 ENHRY, CDR2 SYGVKD.

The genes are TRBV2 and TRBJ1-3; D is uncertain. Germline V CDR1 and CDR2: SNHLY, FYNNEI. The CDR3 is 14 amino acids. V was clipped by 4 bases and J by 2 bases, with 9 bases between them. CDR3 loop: CASSVQRTGNTIYF. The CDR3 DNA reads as TGTGCCAGCAGTGTACAACGCACTGGAAACACCATATATTTT.

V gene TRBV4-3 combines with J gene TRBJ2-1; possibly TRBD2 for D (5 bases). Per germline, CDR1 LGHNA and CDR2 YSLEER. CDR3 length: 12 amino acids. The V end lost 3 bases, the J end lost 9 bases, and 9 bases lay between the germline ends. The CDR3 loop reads CASSHGLGEQFF. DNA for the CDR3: TGCGCCAGCAGCCACGGACTCGGTGAGCAGTTCTTC.

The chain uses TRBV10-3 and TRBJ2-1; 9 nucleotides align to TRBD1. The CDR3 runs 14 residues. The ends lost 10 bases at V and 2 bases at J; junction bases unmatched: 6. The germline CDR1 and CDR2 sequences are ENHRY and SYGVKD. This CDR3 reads CASGDREPYNEQFF. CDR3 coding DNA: TGTGCCAGCGGGGACAGGGAACCCTACAATGAGCAGTTCTTC.

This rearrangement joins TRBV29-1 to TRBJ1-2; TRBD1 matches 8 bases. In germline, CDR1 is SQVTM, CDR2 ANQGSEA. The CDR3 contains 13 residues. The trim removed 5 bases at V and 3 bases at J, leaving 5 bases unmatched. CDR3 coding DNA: TGCAGCGTTCAACAGGGGGAGTACTATGGCTACACCTTC. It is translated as CSVQQGEYYGYTF.

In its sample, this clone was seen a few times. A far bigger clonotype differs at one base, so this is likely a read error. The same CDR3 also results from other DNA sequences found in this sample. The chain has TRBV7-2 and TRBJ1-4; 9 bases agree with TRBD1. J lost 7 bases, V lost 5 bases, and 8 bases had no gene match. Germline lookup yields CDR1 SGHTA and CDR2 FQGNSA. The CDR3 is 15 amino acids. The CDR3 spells CASSQGTGRGEKLFF. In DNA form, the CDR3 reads TGTGCCAGCAGCCAAGGGACAGGGCGGGGTGAAAAACTGTTTTTT.

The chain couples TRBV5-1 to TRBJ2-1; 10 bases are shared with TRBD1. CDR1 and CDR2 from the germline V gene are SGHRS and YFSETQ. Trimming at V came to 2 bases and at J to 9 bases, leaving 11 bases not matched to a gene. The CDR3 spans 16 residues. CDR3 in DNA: TGCGCCAGCAGCTTAGTCCCGGGACAGGGGTGGGGTGAGCAGTTCTTC. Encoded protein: CASSLVPGQGWGEQFF.

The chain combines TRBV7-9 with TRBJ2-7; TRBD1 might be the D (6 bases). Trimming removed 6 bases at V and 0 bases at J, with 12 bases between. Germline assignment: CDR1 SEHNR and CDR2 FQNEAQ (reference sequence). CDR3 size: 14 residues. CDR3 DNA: TGTGCCAGCAGTCAAGGGGGTTCCTCCTACGAGCAGTACTTC. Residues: CASSQGGSSYEQYF.

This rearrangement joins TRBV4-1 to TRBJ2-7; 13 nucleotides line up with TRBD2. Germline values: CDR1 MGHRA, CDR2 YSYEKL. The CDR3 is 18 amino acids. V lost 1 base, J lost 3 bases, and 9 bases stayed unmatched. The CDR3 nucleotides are TGCGCCAGCAGCCAAGTCCCGGGACTAGCGGGGTCACGCTACGAGCAGTACTTC. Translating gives CASSQVPGLAGSRYEQYF.

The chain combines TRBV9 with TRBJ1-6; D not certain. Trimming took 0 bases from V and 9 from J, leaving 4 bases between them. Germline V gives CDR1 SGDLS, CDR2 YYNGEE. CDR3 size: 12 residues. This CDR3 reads CASSVAGSPLHF. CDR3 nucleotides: TGTGCCAGCAGCGTAGCGGGTTCACCCCTCCACTTT.

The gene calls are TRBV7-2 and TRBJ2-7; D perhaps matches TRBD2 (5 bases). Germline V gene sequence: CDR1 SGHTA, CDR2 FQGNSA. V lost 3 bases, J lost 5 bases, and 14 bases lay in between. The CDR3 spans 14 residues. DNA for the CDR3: TGTGCCAGCAGCTTCCTCCCAGCGGCGGACGAGCAGTACTTC. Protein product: CASSFLPAADEQYF.

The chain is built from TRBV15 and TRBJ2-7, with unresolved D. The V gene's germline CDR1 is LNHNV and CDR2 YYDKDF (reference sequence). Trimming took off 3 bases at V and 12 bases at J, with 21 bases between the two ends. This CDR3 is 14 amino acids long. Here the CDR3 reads CATSSARGTSPGYF. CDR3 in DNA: TGTGCCACCAGCAGTGCTAGAGGTACCAGCCCGGGGTACTTC.

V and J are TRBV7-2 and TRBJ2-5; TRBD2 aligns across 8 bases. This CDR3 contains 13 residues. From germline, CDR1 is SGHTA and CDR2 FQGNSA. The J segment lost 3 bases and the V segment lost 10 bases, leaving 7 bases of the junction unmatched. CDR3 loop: CATIGLAEETQYF. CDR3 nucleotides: TGTGCCACCATTGGACTAGCTGAAGAGACCCAGTACTTC.

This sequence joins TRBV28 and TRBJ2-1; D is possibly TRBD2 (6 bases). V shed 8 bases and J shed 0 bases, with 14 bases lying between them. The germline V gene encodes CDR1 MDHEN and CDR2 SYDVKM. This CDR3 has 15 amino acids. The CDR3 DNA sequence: TGTGCCAGCCGGGGCGGGACCAGCTCCTACAATGAGCAGTTCTTC. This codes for CASRGGTSSYNEQFF.

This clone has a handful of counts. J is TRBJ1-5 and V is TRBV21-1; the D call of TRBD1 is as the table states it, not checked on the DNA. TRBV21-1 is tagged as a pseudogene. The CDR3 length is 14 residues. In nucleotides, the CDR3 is TGTGCCAGCAGCAAAGGACAGGGCAATCAGCCCCAGCATTTT. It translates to CASSKGQGNQPQHF.

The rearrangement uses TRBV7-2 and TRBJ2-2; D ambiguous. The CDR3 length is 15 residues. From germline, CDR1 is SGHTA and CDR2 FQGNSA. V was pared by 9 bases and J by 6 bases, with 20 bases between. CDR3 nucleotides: TGTGCCAGTAGCCCACAAATTGAATCCGCCGGGGAGCTGTTTTTT. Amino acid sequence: CASSPQIESAGELFF.